Below are 26 T cell receptor beta chains sequenced from a single sample in a study of CD8+ T cells in alopecia areata. cDNA reverse transcribed from extracted RNA served as the sequencing template. Libraries were prepared by immunoSEQ multiplex PCR; TCRdb keeps only in-frame clonotypes and omits some of them. Of 200,000 to 250,000 clones in the sample, 66% were seen once. Sample treatment: oral pan-JAK inhibitor, 5-10 mg twice daily. The specimen comprised CD4+ T cells sorted from blood, sampled at week 44, from a patient treated with tofacitinib. The receptors derive from a human donor with alopecia areata.

This clone was counted many times. The V and J genes are TRBV18 and TRBJ2-2; 9 bases fit TRBD2. This CDR3 is built from 14 residues. V lost 8 bases to trimming and J lost 5 bases; unmatched junction nucleotides: 6. Germline V lookup: CDR1 KGHSH, CDR2 LQKENI. Written as DNA, the CDR3 is TGTGCCAGCACCCTAGCGGGGCGGACCGGGGAGCTGTTTTTT. Amino acid sequence: CASTLAGRTGELFF. The variable domain in full, completed from reference TRBV18 and TRBJ2-2, reads NAGVMQNPRHLVRRRGQEARLRCSPMKGHSHVYWYRQLPEEGLKFMVYLQKENIIDESGMPKERFSAEFPKEGPSILRIQQVVRGDSAAYFCASTLAGRTGELFFGEGSRLTVL.

This chain joins TRBV2 and TRBJ1-2, with D possibly being TRBD1 (6 bases). CDR1 SNHLY and CDR2 FYNNEI come from the germline V gene. The CDR3 consists of 14 residues. Trimming removed 6 bases at V and 5 bases at J, with 16 bases between. The CDR3 region is CASSPETGGYGYTF. As DNA, the CDR3 is TGTGCCAGCAGCCCCGAGACAGGAGGTTATGGCTACACCTTC.

This clone appeared once. The gene calls are TRBV7-8 and TRBJ1-2; the D is unclear. The CDR3 has 17 residues. Germline assignment: CDR1 SGHVS and CDR2 FQNEAQ. V was trimmed by 1 base and J by 2 bases, leaving 17 bases between them. The DNA of the CDR3 is TGTGCCAGCAGCTTAGTGGTTATTACTCAGGAGAACTATGGCTACACCTTC. The encoded protein is CASSLVVITQENYGYTF.

This chain connects TRBV30 to TRBJ1-1; D unresolved. In germline, CDR1 is GTSNPN, CDR2 SVGIG (reference sequence). The CDR3 has 15 residues. V was clipped by 2 bases and J by 3 bases, with 16 bases between them. CDR3 in amino acids: CAWSIGSLGYTEAFF. The DNA of the CDR3 is TGTGCCTGGAGTATAGGATCCCTTGGGTACACTGAAGCTTTCTTT.

CDR3 nucleotide sequence: TGTGCCAGCAGTGGATGGGACAGAACAGATACGCAGTATTTT. Protein: CASSGWDRTDTQYF. The chain employs TRBV6-1 and TRBJ2-3, with 7 bases matching TRBD1. Losses at the gene ends were 4 bases for V and 3 bases for J; bases not matched to a gene: 4. CDR1 MNHNS and CDR2 SASEGT come from the germline V gene. The CDR3 has 14 residues.

The chain has TRBV30 and TRBJ1-6; D not certain. V lost 4 bases to trimming and J lost 0 bases, with 16 bases between them. The CDR3 extends over 17 amino acids. Germline loops: CDR1 GTSNPN, CDR2 SVGIG (reference sequence). The CDR3 bases are TGTGCCTGGAACATTCCAAACCTTAGCTCCTATAATTCACCCCTCCACTTT. Protein product: CAWNIPNLSSYNSPLHF.

This chain connects TRBV4-3 to TRBJ1-4; 9 bases fit TRBD1. The CDR3 runs 16 residues. CDR1 and CDR2 (germline): LGHNA, YSLEER. Unmatched junction bases numbered 13, after V lost 4 bases and J lost 10 bases. CDR3 region: CASSPPVGTGHGKLFF. The CDR3 nucleotides are TGCGCCAGCAGCCCACCGGTCGGGACAGGGCACGGAAAACTGTTTTTT.

The chain carries TRBV7-8 and TRBJ2-2; 8 nucleotides align to TRBD1. CDR1 is SGHVS and CDR2 is FQNEAQ in the germline V gene. This CDR3 comprises 14 residues. V gave up 4 bases and J gave up 9 bases; unmatched junction bases: 7. The CDR3 sequence is CASSSNDRGRELFF. The CDR3 DNA sequence: TGTGCCAGCAGCTCCAACGACAGGGGCCGGGAGCTGTTTTTT.

The chain is built from TRBV29-1 and TRBJ2-5; D is ambiguous. The CDR3 sequence is 12 residues long. Germline V gene lookup returns CDR1 SQVTM and CDR2 ANQGSEA. Trimming took off 2 bases at V and 3 bases at J, with 7 bases between the two ends. Written as DNA, the CDR3 is TGCAGCGTTGAATTCCAGAAAGAGACCCAGTACTTC. This translates into CSVEFQKETQYF. Based on the CDR3 plus reference TRBV29-1 and TRBJ2-5, the full variable domain is SAVISQKPSRDICQRGTSLTIQCQVDSQVTMMFWYRQQPGQSLTLIATANQGSEATYESGFVIDKFPISRPNLTFSTLTVSNMSPEDSSIYLCSVEFQKETQYFGPGTRLLVL.

V is TRBV27 and J is TRBJ2-6; weak D call: TRBD1 (6 bases). The germline gives CDR1 MNHEY, CDR2 SMNVEV (reference sequence). This CDR3 has 16 amino acids. The germline V and J ends were trimmed by 11 bases and 0 bases, with 17 bases remaining between them. The CDR3 loop reads CAAGRGQSSGANVLTF. CDR3 sequence (DNA): TGTGCCGCGGGCCGCGGACAGAGCTCTGGGGCCAACGTCCTGACTTTC.

The V call is TRBV29-1, the J call TRBJ1-1; D unclear. The CDR3 has 12 residues. The V end was cut by 6 bases, the J end by 7 bases, with 15 bases between. Germline CDR1 SQVTM, CDR2 ANQGSEA. The CDR3 here is CSVRVFNGEAFF. Written as DNA, the CDR3 is TGCAGCGTGAGGGTATTTAATGGTGAAGCTTTCTTT.

CDR3 coding DNA: TGTGCCAGCAGCCATGACCTGGCCCCCGACACCGGGGAGCTGTTTTTT. Amino acid sequence: CASSHDLAPDTGELFF. This rearrangement joins TRBV5-4 to TRBJ2-2; no clear D gene. The CDR3 totals 16 residues. Trimming stripped 4 bases from V and 3 bases from J, with 16 bases between. Per the germline V gene, CDR1 is SGHNT and CDR2 is YYREEE (reference sequence).

The sample holds a few counts of this clone. The V gene is TRBV7-2, the J gene TRBJ2-5; D may be TRBD2 (5 bases). There are 11 residues in the CDR3. Per the germline V gene, CDR1 is SGHTA and CDR2 is FQGNSA. V shed 4 bases and J shed 6 bases, with 6 bases lying between them. The CDR3 region is CASSSGKTQYF. The CDR3 coding sequence is TGTGCCAGCAGCTCCGGGAAGACCCAGTACTTC. Full variable domain (outside the CDR3, taken from reference TRBV7-2 and TRBJ2-5): GAGVSQSPSNKVTEKGKDVELRCDPISGHTALYWYRQSLGQGLEFLIYFQGNSAPDKSGLPSDRFSAERTGGSVSTLTIQRTQQEDSAVYLCASSSGKTQYFGPGTRLLVL.

This chain links TRBV5-1 with TRBJ2-3; tentatively, D is TRBD1 (6 bases). V dropped 4 bases and J dropped 6 bases, with 9 bases sitting between them. This CDR3 is 12 amino acids long. The germline CDR1 and CDR2 sequences are SGHRS and YFSETQ. Written as DNA, the CDR3 is TGCGCCAGCAGCCTCACAGGGGATACGCAGTATTTT. Amino acids: CASSLTGDTQYF.

The rearrangement uses TRBV10-3 and TRBJ2-3; TRBD2 aligns across 10 bases. The CDR3 runs 15 residues. CDR1 is ENHRY, CDR2 SYGVKD, per germline. Losses at the gene ends were 2 bases for V and 3 bases for J; bases not matched to a gene: 2. The CDR3 spells CAISEPSGGTDTQYF. DNA for the CDR3: TGTGCCATCAGTGAGCCTAGCGGGGGTACAGATACGCAGTATTTT.

This clone is a singleton in its sample. The chain employs TRBV11-2 and TRBJ2-5, with D possibly called TRBD1 or TRBD2 (5 bases each). The CDR3 consists of 15 residues. The V end was cut by 0 bases, the J end by 2 bases, with 10 bases between. Germline V CDR1 and CDR2: SGHAT, FQNNGV. The CDR3 sequence: CASSLDPGTQETQYF. CDR3 DNA: TGTGCCAGCAGCTTAGATCCAGGGACGCAAGAGACCCAGTACTTC. Filled out from reference TRBV11-2 and TRBJ2-5, the complete variable domain reads EAGVAQSPRYKIIEKRQSVAFWCNPISGHATLYWYQQILGQGPKLLIQFQNNGVVDDSQLPKDRFSAERLKGVDSTLKIQPAKLEDSAVYLCASSLDPGTQETQYFGPGTRLLVL.

This clone has just a few counts. The chain links TRBV30 to TRBJ2-7; 7 nucleotides agree with TRBD1. Trimming cost V 4 bases and J 4 bases; bases outside gene matches: 7. From germline, CDR1 is GTSNPN and CDR2 SVGIG (reference sequence). This CDR3 has 13 amino acids. The CDR3 reads CAWNRQGNYEQYF. The CDR3 DNA is TGTGCCTGGAACCGACAGGGAAATTACGAGCAGTACTTC.

V is TRBV20-1 and J is TRBJ1-2, with no clear D. Trimming pared 5 bases from V and 11 bases from J, leaving 12 bases between. Germline CDR1 reads DFQATT; CDR2 reads SNEGSKA (reference sequence). The CDR3 has 10 residues. The CDR3 region has the DNA TGCAGTGCTGGGATCGACCTTTACACCTTC. It is translated as CSAGIDLYTF.

The chain combines TRBV7-6 with TRBJ1-1, with D uncertain. Per germline, CDR1 SGHVS and CDR2 FNYEAQ. Trimming removed 8 bases from V and 2 bases from J, with 6 bases in between. This CDR3 comprises 11 residues. CDR3 in DNA: TGTGCCAGCGAGCATAACACTGAAGCTTTCTTT. Translated, it gives CASEHNTEAFF.

A few counts support this clone. The rearrangement joins TRBV29-1 to TRBJ2-7; 8 positions match TRBD1. Germline loops: CDR1 SQVTM, CDR2 ANQGSEA. This CDR3 spans 14 amino acids. V lost 5 bases and J lost 1; bases outside the gene matches: 7. The CDR3 DNA reads TGCAGCGTTACCCGGACAGGGAGTTCCTACGAGCAGTACTTC. Translation: CSVTRTGSSYEQYF.

This chain uses TRBV4-2 with TRBJ1-4; a weak D match, TRBD1 (6 bases). Germline V gene lookup returns CDR1 LGHNA and CDR2 YNFKEQ. V was pared by 0 bases and J by 8 bases, with 10 bases between. The CDR3 loop spans 14 amino acids. Here the CDR3 reads CASSQDATGEKLFF. Here the CDR3 DNA reads TGTGCCAGCAGCCAAGATGCAACAGGGGAAAAACTGTTTTTT.

The J gene is TRBJ1-6, the V gene TRBV4-3; D might be TRBD1 (5 bases). Trimming took 0 bases from V and 6 from J, leaving 9 bases between them. The CDR3 extends over 15 amino acids. In germline, CDR1 is LGHNA, CDR2 YSLEER. CDR3 in DNA: TGCGCCAGCAGCCAAGATCGGGGCAGTAATTCACCCCTCCACTTT. Protein product: CASSQDRGSNSPLHF.

Only one count was recorded for this clone. V gene TRBV6-5 combines with J gene TRBJ2-2; D is undetermined. V was clipped by 8 bases and J by 1 base, with 5 bases between them. This CDR3 comprises 12 residues. Germline-derived CDR1 and CDR2 are MNHEY and SVGAGI. The CDR3 sequence: CASRRNTGELFF. The CDR3 coding sequence is TGTGCCAGCCGGCGGAACACCGGGGAGCTGTTTTTT.

This clone appeared a single time. This chain links TRBV18 with TRBJ2-5; D unresolved. In germline, CDR1 is KGHSH, CDR2 LQKENI. The CDR3 extends over 13 amino acids. V was shortened by 1 base and J by 5 bases, with 8 bases between the two germline ends. DNA of the CDR3: TGTGCCAGCTCACCACAAACAGAGGAGACCCAGTACTTC. Its translation: CASSPQTEETQYF.

The genes are TRBV5-1 and TRBJ1-4, with 7 bases that match TRBD1. CDR3 length equals 14 residues. J was trimmed by 12 bases and V by 3 bases; bases with no gene match: 11. Germline lookup yields CDR1 SGHRS and CDR2 YFSETQ. The CDR3: CASSSTGRFGELFF. CDR3 nucleotides: TGCGCCAGCAGCTCGACAGGGAGGTTTGGAGAACTGTTTTTT. The full variable domain, with the rest looked up from reference TRBV5-1 and TRBJ1-4, is KAGVTQTPRYLIKTRGQQVTLSCSPISGHRSVSWYQQTPGQGLQFLFEYFSETQRNKGNFPGRFSGRQFSNSRSEMNVSTLELGDSALYLCASSSTGRFGELFFGSGTQLSVL.

V usage is TRBV14 and J usage is TRBJ1-1, with D hard to call. The CDR3 totals 15 residues. The germline V gene encodes CDR1 SGHDN and CDR2 FVKESK. V was pared by 1 base and J by 3 bases, with 12 bases between. The CDR3 DNA follows: TGTGCCAGCAGCCAAGGTATCGGGATGTACACTGAAGCTTTCTTT. Protein: CASSQGIGMYTEAFF.